Listed below are T cell receptor beta chains from one sample, sequenced in a study of OX40 agonist ivuxolimab in advanced cancers. Produced via immunoSEQ multiplex PCR; TCRdb's table is partial and in-frame only. The table includes under 85,000 clones, 85% to 90% detected once. Sequencing used CD4+ or CD8+ T cells sorted from blood, obtained in a trial of the OX40 agonist ivuxolimab. These receptors originate from an adult with an advanced solid tumor such as melanoma, head and neck, liver or kidney cancer. Both conserved end residues are part of each CDR3. Each record gives: clone size, V gene, D gene, J gene, CDR3 protein, CDR3 DNA. D genes are given only for firm matches. Size is stated for part of the rows, as once, few or many counts, or as a class when the clone is expanded.

>.|TRBV29-1|.|TRBJ2-3
CSVDRVDRFFTDTQYF
TGCAGCGTTGATCGAGTTGACAGGTTCTTCACAGATACGCAGTATTTT
>.|TRBV7-2|TRBD1|TRBJ1-2
CASSSPSDRAMWYGYTF
TGTGCCAGCAGCTCGCCCTCGGACAGGGCGATGTGGTATGGCTACACCTTC
>.|TRBV4-3|.|TRBJ1-2
CASSQGQVGRGYTF
TGCGCCAGCAGCCAAGGGCAGGTTGGTCGTGGCTACACCTTC
>.|TRBV21-1|.|TRBJ1-3
CASSKKGLTRVGNTIYF
TGTGCCAGCAGCAAAAAAGGATTGACCCGAGTTGGAAACACCATATATTTT
>.|TRBV30|.|TRBJ2-7
CAWSRGPFDEQYF
TGTGCCTGGAGTAGGGGACCCTTCGACGAGCAGTACTTC
>once|TRBV19|.|TRBJ2-3
CASSSIGSTSTDTQYF
TGTGCCAGTAGTTCGATCGGGAGCACTAGCACAGATACGCAGTATTTT
>.|TRBV6-6|TRBD1|TRBJ1-5
CASSETDRANQPQHF
TGTGCCAGCAGTGAGACGGACAGGGCGAATCAGCCCCAGCATTTT
>few|TRBV11-2|.|TRBJ1-2
CASSSTANYGYTF
TGTGCCAGCAGCTCGACCGCTAACTATGGCTACACCTTC
>.|TRBV5-6|.|TRBJ1-2
CASSLVGPGGYTF
TGTGCCAGCAGCTTGGTTGGGCCAGGGGGCTACACCTTC
>once|TRBV6-4|.|TRBJ2-5
CASPLGGKETQYF
TGTGCCAGCCCCCTAGGGGGGAAGGAGACCCAGTACTTC
>.|TRBV30|.|TRBJ2-1
CAWSVGGGNEQFF
TGTGCCTGGAGTGTAGGAGGTGGAAATGAGCAGTTCTTC
>.|TRBV4-1|.|TRBJ2-7
CASSQDYKGREQYF
TGCGCCAGCAGCCAAGACTACAAGGGAAGGGAGCAGTACTTC
>.|TRBV7-3|.|TRBJ2-5
CASRPSHSEETQYF
TGTGCCAGCAGACCCAGTCATTCCGAAGAGACCCAGTACTTC
>.|TRBV7-8|.|TRBJ1-1
CASSFGRDRGNTEAFF
TGTGCCAGCAGCTTCGGCAGGGACCGTGGGAACACTGAAGCTTTCTTT
>.|TRBV7-9|TRBD1|TRBJ2-1
CASSRPGGYEQFF
TGTGCCAGCAGCCGACCAGGGGGCTATGAGCAGTTCTTC
>.|TRBV5-6|.|TRBJ2-2
CASSSTKTIRVTGELFF
TGTGCCAGCAGCTCCACAAAAACTATCAGGGTCACCGGGGAGCTGTTTTTT
>.|TRBV6-4|.|TRBJ1-5
CASSESYNQPQHF
TGTGCCAGCAGTGAATCCTATAATCAGCCCCAGCATTTT
>few|TRBV2|TRBD2|TRBJ2-7
CASRREGYEQYF
TGTGCCAGCAGGCGGGAGGGTTACGAGCAGTACTTC
>once|TRBV6-1|.|TRBJ1-5
CASSEGANQPQHF
TGTGCCAGCAGTGAGGGGGCGAATCAGCCCCAGCATTTT
>.|TRBV5-1|.|TRBJ2-6
CASSLGVYSGANVLTF
TGCGCCAGCAGCTTGGGGGTGTACTCTGGGGCCAACGTCCTGACTTTC
>.|TRBV4-3|.|TRBJ2-2
CASSQDRASGELFF
TGCGCCAGCAGCCAAGATCGTGCGTCCGGGGAGCTGTTTTTT
>.|TRBV9|.|TRBJ1-3
CASSASLTGGNTIYF
TGTGCCAGCAGCGCCAGCCTGACGGGAGGAAACACCATATATTTT
>.|TRBV27|.|TRBJ2-1
CASSLSAPRQTSYNEQFF
TGTGCCAGCAGTTTATCGGCGCCCCGACAGACCTCCTACAATGAGCAGTTCTTC
>.|TRBV5-1|TRBD1|TRBJ1-1
CASSEGQGQAFF
TGCGCCAGCAGCGAAGGACAGGGGCAGGCTTTCTTT
>.|TRBV5-1|.|TRBJ2-5
CASSLRGVGETQYF
TGCGCCAGCAGCTTGAGAGGGGTGGGAGAGACCCAGTACTTC
>.|TRBV28|.|TRBJ2-7
CASSPGQARKLAYEQYF
TGTGCCAGCAGTCCCGGCCAGGCCAGGAAATTGGCCTACGAGCAGTACTTC
>.|TRBV7-2|.|TRBJ1-5
CASSLTRQGPQHF
TGTGCCAGCAGCTTGACTAGGCAGGGGCCCCAGCATTTT
>.|TRBV11-2|.|TRBJ2-3
CASSPRWDTQYF
TGTGCCAGCAGCCCCAGGTGGGATACGCAGTATTTT
>.|TRBV18|TRBD1|TRBJ2-3
CASSPLPQGSDTDTQYF
TGTGCCAGCTCACCCCTCCCACAGGGGTCGGACACAGATACGCAGTATTTT
>.|TRBV7-9|TRBD1|TRBJ1-1
CASSLSATGAGTEAFF
TGTGCCAGCAGTTTATCAGCCACAGGGGCTGGCACTGAAGCTTTCTTT
>once|TRBV19|.|TRBJ1-1
CASSMGGGLGTEAFF
TGTGCCAGTAGTATGGGGGGGGGCCTAGGCACTGAAGCTTTCTTT
>once|TRBV5-1|TRBD1|TRBJ2-2
CASTRQGAGELFF
TGCGCCAGCACCAGACAGGGGGCCGGGGAGCTGTTTTTT
>.|TRBV11-2|.|TRBJ2-5
CASSLSLAETQYF
TGTGCCAGCAGCTTAAGCCTGGCGGAGACCCAGTACTTC
>.|TRBV7-2|.|TRBJ2-7
CASSLVDWYEQYF
TGTGCCAGCAGCTTAGTTGACTGGTACGAGCAGTACTTC
>.|TRBV19|TRBD2|TRBJ2-4
CASSMRGLADYKNIQYF
TGTGCCAGTAGTATGAGGGGACTAGCGGACTACAAAAACATTCAGTACTTC
>once|TRBV30|.|TRBJ2-1
CAWSPWGASEQFF
TGTGCCTGGAGTCCGTGGGGGGCCTCTGAGCAGTTCTTC
>.|TRBV6-5|.|TRBJ1-1
CASSWIPGTEAFF
TGTGCCAGCAGTTGGATTCCGGGCACTGAAGCTTTCTTT
>.|TRBV2|.|TRBJ2-5
CASSDLGETQYF
TGTGCCAGCAGTGATCTTGGTGAGACCCAGTACTTC
>.|TRBV6-1|.|TRBJ1-2
CASSDPGRRDGYTF
TGTGCCAGCAGTGACCCAGGTCGAAGGGATGGCTACACCTTC
>.|TRBV2|.|TRBJ2-3
CASSGRVSLTDTQYF
TGTGCCAGCAGCGGCCGGGTCTCCCTTACGGATACGCAGTATTTT
>.|TRBV12-5|.|TRBJ2-2
CASGLGLRDGELFF
TGTGCTAGTGGTTTGGGCTTGAGGGACGGGGAGCTGTTTTTT
>once|TRBV6-1|.|TRBJ1-5
CASSGGGNQPQHF
TGTGCCAGCAGTGGGGGGGGAAATCAGCCCCAGCATTTT
>.|TRBV6-1|.|TRBJ2-3
CASSNLDTQYF
TGTGCCAGCAGTAACCTAGATACGCAGTATTTT
>.|TRBV2|.|TRBJ2-1
CASSFTGFNEQFF
TGTGCCAGCAGTTTCACAGGGTTCAATGAGCAGTTCTTC
>.|TRBV19|TRBD1|TRBJ1-6
CASSIDRGGSSPLHF
TGTGCCAGTAGTATTGACAGGGGAGGAAGCTCACCCCTCCACTTT
>.|TRBV7-2|.|TRBJ1-1
CASSIQGRNTEAFF
TGTGCCAGCAGCATTCAGGGACGGAACACTGAAGCTTTCTTT
>.|TRBV6-5|TRBD1|TRBJ2-3
CASRLDRGADTQYF
TGTGCCAGCAGACTCGACAGGGGCGCAGATACGCAGTATTTT
>.|TRBV19|TRBD1|TRBJ1-2
CASFDRASFNYGYTF
TGTGCCAGTTTCGACAGGGCCAGCTTTAACTATGGCTACACCTTC
>once|TRBV12-5|.|TRBJ1-1
CASGLRLNTEAFF
TGTGCTAGTGGTTTAAGGTTGAACACTGAAGCTTTCTTT
>once|TRBV5-1|TRBD1|TRBJ1-1
CASSLGPTGGTEAFF
TGCGCCAGCAGCTTGGGGCCGACAGGGGGGACCGAAGCTTTCTTT
>.|TRBV7-6|.|TRBJ1-1
CASSLMGAEAFF
TGTGCCAGCAGCTTGATGGGCGCTGAAGCTTTCTTT
>.|TRBV6-1|.|TRBJ2-6
CASSEGEAGANVLTF
TGTGCCAGCAGTGAAGGGGAGGCTGGGGCCAACGTCCTGACTTTC
>.|TRBV9|.|TRBJ2-3
CASSVVGSSTDTQYF
TGTGCCAGCAGCGTAGTTGGGTCTAGCACAGATACGCAGTATTTT
>few|TRBV30|TRBD2|TRBJ2-7
CAWAPGRTSGWRSSYEQYF
TGTGCCTGGGCCCCCGGTCGAACTAGCGGGTGGAGAAGCTCCTACGAGCAGTACTTC
>few|TRBV6-6|.|TRBJ1-2
CASSPPVGPSYGYTF
TGTGCCAGCAGCCCCCCCGTGGGACCCAGCTATGGCTACACCTTC